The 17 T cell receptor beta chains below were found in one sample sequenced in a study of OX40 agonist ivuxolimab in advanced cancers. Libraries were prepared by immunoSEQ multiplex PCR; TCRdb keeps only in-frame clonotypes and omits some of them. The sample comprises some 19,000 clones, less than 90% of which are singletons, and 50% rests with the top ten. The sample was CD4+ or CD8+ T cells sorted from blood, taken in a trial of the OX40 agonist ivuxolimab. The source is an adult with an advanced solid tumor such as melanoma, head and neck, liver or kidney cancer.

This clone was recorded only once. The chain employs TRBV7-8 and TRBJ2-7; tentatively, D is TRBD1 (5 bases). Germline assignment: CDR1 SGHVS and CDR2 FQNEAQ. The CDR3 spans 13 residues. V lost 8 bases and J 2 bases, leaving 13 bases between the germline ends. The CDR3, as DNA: TGTGCCAGCTCCCCTGGACATACCTACGAGCAGTACTTC. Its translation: CASSPGHTYEQYF.

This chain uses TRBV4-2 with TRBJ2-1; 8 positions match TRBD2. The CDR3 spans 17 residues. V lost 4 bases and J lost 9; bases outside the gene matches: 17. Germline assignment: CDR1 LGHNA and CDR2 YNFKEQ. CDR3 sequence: CASSLHLAGNSEVEQFF. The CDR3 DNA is TGTGCCAGCAGCCTACACTTAGCGGGAAACTCCGAGGTTGAGCAGTTCTTC.

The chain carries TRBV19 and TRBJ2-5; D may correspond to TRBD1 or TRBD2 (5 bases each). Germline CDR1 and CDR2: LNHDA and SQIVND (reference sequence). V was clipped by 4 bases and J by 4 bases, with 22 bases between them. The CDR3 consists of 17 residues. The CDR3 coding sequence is TGTGCCAGTAGTACCCCCGCAATGGGGCTCGGGGCAGAGACCCAGTACTTC. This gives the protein CASSTPAMGLGAETQYF.

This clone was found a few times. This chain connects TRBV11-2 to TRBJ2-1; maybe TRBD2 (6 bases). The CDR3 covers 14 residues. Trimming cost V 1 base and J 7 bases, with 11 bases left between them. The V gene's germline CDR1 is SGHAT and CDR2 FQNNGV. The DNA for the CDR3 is TGTGCCAGCAGCTTAGTAATCGGGGGAAATGAGCAGTTCTTC. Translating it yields CASSLVIGGNEQFF.

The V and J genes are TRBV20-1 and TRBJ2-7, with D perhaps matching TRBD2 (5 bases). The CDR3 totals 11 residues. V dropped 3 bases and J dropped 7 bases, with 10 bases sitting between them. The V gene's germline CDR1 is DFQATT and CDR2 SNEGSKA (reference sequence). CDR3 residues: CSARAEGEQYF. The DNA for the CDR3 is TGCAGTGCTAGGGCCGAGGGAGAGCAGTACTTC.

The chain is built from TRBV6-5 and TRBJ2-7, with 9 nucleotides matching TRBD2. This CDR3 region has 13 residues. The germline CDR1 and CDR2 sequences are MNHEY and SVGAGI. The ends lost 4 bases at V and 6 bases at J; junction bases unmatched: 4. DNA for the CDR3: TGTGCCAGCAGTTCCGGGACTAGCTCCGAGCAGTACTTC. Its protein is CASSSGTSSEQYF.

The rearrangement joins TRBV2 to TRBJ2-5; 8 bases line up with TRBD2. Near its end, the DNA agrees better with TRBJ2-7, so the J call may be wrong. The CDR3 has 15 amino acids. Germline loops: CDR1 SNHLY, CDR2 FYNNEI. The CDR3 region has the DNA TGTGCCAGCAGTGATTTGACTAGCGAGCACTACGAGCAGTACTTC. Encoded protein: CASSDLTSEHYEQYF.

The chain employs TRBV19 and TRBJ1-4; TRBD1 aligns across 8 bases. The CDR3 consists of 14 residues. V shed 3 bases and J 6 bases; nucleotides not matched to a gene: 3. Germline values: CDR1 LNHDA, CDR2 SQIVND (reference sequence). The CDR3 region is CASSMTGDDEKLFF. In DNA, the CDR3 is TGTGCCAGTAGTATGACAGGGGACGATGAAAAACTGTTTTTT.

CDR3 DNA: TGCGCCAGCAGCCAAGATTGGGGACCCTACGAGCAGTACTTC. Protein product: CASSQDWGPYEQYF. The V gene is TRBV4-1, the J gene TRBJ2-7; D assignment may be TRBD1 or TRBD2 (5 bases each). The V and J ends lost 0 bases and 2 bases respectively, with 8 bases between them. The CDR3 extends over 14 amino acids. Germline CDR1 and CDR2: MGHRA and YSYEKL.

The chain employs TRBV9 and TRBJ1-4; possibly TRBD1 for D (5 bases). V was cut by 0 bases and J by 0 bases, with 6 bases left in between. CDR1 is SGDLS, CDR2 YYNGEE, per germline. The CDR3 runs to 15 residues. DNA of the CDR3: TGTGCCAGCAGCGTAGAAGGGGCAACTAATGAAAAACTGTTTTTT. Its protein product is CASSVEGATNEKLFF.

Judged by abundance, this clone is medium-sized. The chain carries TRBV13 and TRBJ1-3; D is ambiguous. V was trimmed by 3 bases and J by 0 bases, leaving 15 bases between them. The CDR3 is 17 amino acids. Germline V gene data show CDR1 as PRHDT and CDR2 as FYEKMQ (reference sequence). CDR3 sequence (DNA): TGTGCCAGCAGCTTGGGTCCGGCGTTCAACTCTGGAAACACCATATATTTT. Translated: CASSLGPAFNSGNTIYF. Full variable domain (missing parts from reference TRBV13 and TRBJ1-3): AAGVIQSPRHLIKEKRETATLKCYPIPRHDTVYWYQQGPGQDPQFLISFYEKMQSDKGSIPDRFSAQQFSDYHSELNMSSLELGDSALYFCASSLGPAFNSGNTIYFGEGSWLTVV.

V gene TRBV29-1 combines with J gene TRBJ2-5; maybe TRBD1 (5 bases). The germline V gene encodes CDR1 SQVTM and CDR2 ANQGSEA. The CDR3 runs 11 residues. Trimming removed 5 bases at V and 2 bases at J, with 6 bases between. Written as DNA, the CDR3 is TGCAGCGTTCCAGGGCAAGAGACCCAGTACTTC. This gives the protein CSVPGQETQYF.

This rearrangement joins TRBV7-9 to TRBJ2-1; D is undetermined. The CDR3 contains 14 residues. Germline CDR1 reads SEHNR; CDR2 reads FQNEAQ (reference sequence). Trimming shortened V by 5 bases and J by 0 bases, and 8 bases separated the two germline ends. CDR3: CASSDHLSYNEQFF. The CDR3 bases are TGTGCCAGCAGCGACCACCTCTCCTACAATGAGCAGTTCTTC.

CDR3 region: CASSEGGRGTPYEQYF. Written as DNA, the CDR3 is TGTGCCAGCAGTGAAGGGGGAAGGGGTACCCCGTACGAGCAGTACTTC. This chain joins TRBV6-1 and TRBJ2-7; TRBD1 might be the D (5 bases). Germline CDR1 and CDR2: MNHNS and SASEGT. With 1 base removed from V and 4 bases from J, the gap between germline ends came to 17 bases. This CDR3 comprises 16 residues.

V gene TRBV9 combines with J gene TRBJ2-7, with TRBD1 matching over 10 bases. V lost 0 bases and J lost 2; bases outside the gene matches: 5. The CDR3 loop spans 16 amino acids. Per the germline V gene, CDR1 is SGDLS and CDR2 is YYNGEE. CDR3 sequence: CASSVEGTGVAYEQYF. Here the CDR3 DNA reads TGTGCCAGCAGCGTAGAGGGGACAGGGGTGGCCTACGAGCAGTACTTC. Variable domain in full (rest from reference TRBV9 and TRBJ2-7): DSGVTQTPKHLITATGQRVTLRCSPRSGDLSVYWYQQSLDQGLQFLIQYYNGEERAKGNILERFSAQQFPDLHSELNLSSLELGDSALYFCASSVEGTGVAYEQYFGPGTRLTVT.

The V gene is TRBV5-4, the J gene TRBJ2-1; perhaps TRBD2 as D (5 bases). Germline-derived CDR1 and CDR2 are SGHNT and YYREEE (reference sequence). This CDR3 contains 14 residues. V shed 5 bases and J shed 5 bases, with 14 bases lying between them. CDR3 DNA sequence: TGTGCCAGCAGGACCCAGGCCGGGGACAATGAGCAGTTCTTC. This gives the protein CASRTQAGDNEQFF.

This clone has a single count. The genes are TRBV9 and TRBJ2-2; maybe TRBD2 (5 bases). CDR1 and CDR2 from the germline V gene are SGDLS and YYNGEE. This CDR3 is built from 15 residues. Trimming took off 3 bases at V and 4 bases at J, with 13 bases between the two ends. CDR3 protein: CASSAPSTGTGELFF. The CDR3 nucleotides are TGTGCCAGCAGCGCCCCTAGCACGGGCACCGGGGAGCTGTTTTTT.